These 14 T cell receptor beta chains were all obtained from the same sample, sequenced in a study of T cell responses to AZD1222 COVID-19 vaccine. The method was immunoSEQ multiplex PCR; TCRdb's version includes in-frame clones alone and lacks a portion of them. The sample lists some 180,000 clones; around 94% were seen once. This specimen consisted of peripheral blood, obtained 28 days after the second dose of the MenACWY control vaccine. These receptors originate from an adult who received the MenACWY meningococcal vaccine as a control.

This clone was counted a single time. The chain carries TRBV3-1 (or the pseudogene TRBV3-2) and TRBJ1-2, with D hard to call. Germline V gene lookup returns CDR1 LGHDT and CDR2 YNNKEL (reference sequence). The CDR3 extends over 14 amino acids. V was trimmed by 3 bases and J by 3 bases, leaving 11 bases between them. DNA of the CDR3: TGTGCCAGCAGCCATTCGACTCTAGACTATGGCTACACCTTC. Encoded protein: CASSHSTLDYGYTF.

V gene TRBV5-5 combines with J gene TRBJ2-7; 10 nucleotides align to TRBD2. This CDR3 spans 14 amino acids. Trimming cost V 5 bases and J 2 bases; bases outside gene matches: 4. Germline V gene data show CDR1 as SGHKS and CDR2 as YYEKEE (reference sequence). The CDR3 DNA is TGTGCCAGCAGTTGGACTAGCGGTACCTACGAGCAGTACTTC. It translates to CASSWTSGTYEQYF.

The chain uses TRBV2 and TRBJ1-2; no reliable D call. The CDR3 runs 13 residues. V shed 3 bases and J shed 0 bases, with 5 bases lying between them. CDR1 and CDR2 (germline): SNHLY, FYNNEI. CDR3 in DNA: TGTGCCAGCAGTGAGGGGACTAACTATGGCTACACCTTC. Translating it yields CASSEGTNYGYTF.

This clone is a singleton in its sample. V and J are TRBV6-5 and TRBJ2-3; the D is unclear. The germline CDR1 and CDR2 sequences are MNHEY and SVGAGI. V was pared by 6 bases and J by 6 bases, with 10 bases between. The CDR3 has 12 amino acids. CDR3 sequence (DNA): TGTGCCAGCAGAAGACCTGGCGATACGCAGTATTTT. Its translation is CASRRPGDTQYF.

The chain recombines TRBV27 with TRBJ1-2, with D tentatively TRBD1 (6 bases). This CDR3 has 15 residues. Germline V gives CDR1 MNHEY, CDR2 SMNVEV (reference sequence). The V gene lost 3 bases and the J gene lost 2 bases, with 13 bases spanning the gap. The CDR3 loop reads CASSLRTDFNYGYTF. DNA of the CDR3: TGTGCCAGCAGTTTGCGGACAGACTTCAACTATGGCTACACCTTC.

The rearrangement links TRBV24-1 to TRBJ1-1; no firm D call. The V gene lost 7 bases and the J gene lost 0 bases, with 14 bases spanning the gap. Germline V gene lookup returns CDR1 KGHDR and CDR2 SFDVKD. CDR3 length: 15 residues. The CDR3 region has the DNA TGTGCCACCAGAGAGACGGGAACCATGAACACTGAAGCTTTCTTT. This gives the protein CATRETGTMNTEAFF.

The chain is built from TRBV3-1 (or the pseudogene TRBV3-2) and TRBJ1-2, with a tentative D call TRBD1 (5 bases). CDR3 length: 15 residues. The V gene's germline CDR1 is LGHDT and CDR2 YNNKEL (reference sequence). The ends were cut back, 0 bases at V and 8 bases at J, with 16 bases in the middle. CDR3 region: CASSQEWGGWGGYTF. The CDR3 region has the DNA TGTGCCAGCAGCCAAGAGTGGGGAGGGTGGGGCGGCTACACCTTC.

V gene TRBV7-9 combines with J gene TRBJ1-5, with TRBD1 matching 10 bases. CDR1 is SEHNR and CDR2 is FQNEAQ in the germline V gene (reference sequence). The trim removed 2 bases at V and 2 bases at J, leaving 12 bases unmatched. The CDR3 runs 19 residues. The CDR3 reads CASSLSLGQGRLGNQPQHF. The CDR3, as DNA: TGTGCCAGCAGCTTAAGTTTGGGACAGGGGCGTCTCGGCAATCAGCCCCAGCATTTT.

The chain uses TRBV11-3 and TRBJ1-1; D unclear. This CDR3 spans 15 amino acids. Trimming took off 4 bases at V and 5 bases at J, with 17 bases between the two ends. The V gene's germline CDR1 is SGHNT and CDR2 YENEEA. CDR3 residues: CASSWTPVGETEAFF. CDR3 nucleotides: TGTGCCAGCAGCTGGACCCCCGTTGGGGAGACTGAAGCTTTCTTT.

This clone was detected once. The chain combines TRBV10-3 with TRBJ2-2; TRBD2 might be the D (7 bases). The CDR3 sequence is 12 residues long. With 7 bases removed from V and 6 bases from J, the gap between germline ends came to 9 bases. The germline V gene has CDR1 ENHRY and CDR2 SYGVKD. This CDR3 reads CAIKGGAGELFF. The CDR3, as DNA: TGTGCCATCAAGGGGGGGGCCGGGGAGCTGTTTTTT.

The V call is TRBV4-1, the J call TRBJ2-7; D call uncertain. V dropped 0 bases and J dropped 6 bases, with 15 bases sitting between them. Germline-derived CDR1 and CDR2 are MGHRA and YSYEKL. This CDR3 has 15 residues. The CDR3 DNA reads as TGCGCCAGCAGCCAAGATGTCCACTCGGGCATCGAGCAGTACTTC. Encoded protein: CASSQDVHSGIEQYF.

This sequence joins TRBV27 and TRBJ2-7; D is possibly TRBD1 (5 bases). Germline CDR1 reads MNHEY; CDR2 reads SMNVEV (reference sequence). This CDR3 region has 16 residues. V lost 5 bases and J lost 2, with 19 bases in between. The CDR3 nucleotides are TGTGCCAGCAGTCCCCGTCGGTTACCACAGGCCTACGAGCAGTACTTC. Protein: CASSPRRLPQAYEQYF.

V usage is TRBV5-1 and J usage is TRBJ2-3; 8 nucleotides agree with TRBD1. The CDR3 runs 17 residues. CDR1 and CDR2 (germline): SGHRS, YFSETQ. The V and J ends lost 3 bases and 1 base, in that order; junction bases with no gene match: 10. CDR3 sequence: CASSSQPGQGGTDTQYF. The CDR3 nucleotides are TGCGCCAGCAGCTCACAACCTGGACAGGGAGGCACAGATACGCAGTATTTT.

This chain links TRBV2 with TRBJ2-7; D remains ambiguous. CDR1 SNHLY and CDR2 FYNNEI come from the germline V gene. V was clipped by 3 bases and J by 2 bases, with 20 bases between them. The CDR3 sequence is 17 residues long. The CDR3 spells CASSDGPSRHSTYEQYF. CDR3 in DNA: TGTGCCAGCAGTGATGGCCCATCCCGTCACTCAACCTACGAGCAGTACTTC.